The 23 T cell receptor beta chains below were found in one sample sequenced in a study of blood T cell repertoires in COVID-19. Libraries were prepared by immunoSEQ multiplex PCR; TCRdb keeps only in-frame clonotypes and omits some of them. The profile shows hundreds of thousands of clones, 87% of them singletons. The specimen sequenced was PBMCs or T cells enriched from blood (not recorded which). The receptors derive from a woman in her twenties or thirties with acute COVID-19.

V gene TRBV29-1 combines with J gene TRBJ2-1; 13 positions match TRBD2. The CDR3 extends over 15 amino acids. The trim removed 2 bases at V and 7 bases at J, leaving 5 bases unmatched. Germline V lookup: CDR1 SQVTM, CDR2 ANQGSEA. The CDR3 region has the DNA TGCAGCGTTGAACTAGTACTAGCGGGAGGGAATGAGCAGTTCTTC. This gives the protein CSVELVLAGGNEQFF.

The chain employs TRBV9 and TRBJ2-3, with TRBD2 matching 8 bases. The germline gives CDR1 SGDLS, CDR2 YYNGEE. V shed 0 bases and J 0 bases; nucleotides not matched to a gene: 3. The CDR3 has 16 residues. The CDR3 DNA reads as TGTGCCAGCAGCGTAGCTGAGCGGGGGAGCACAGATACGCAGTATTTT. It encodes CASSVAERGSTDTQYF.

J is TRBJ2-5 and V is TRBV5-1, with D unclear. The germline V and J ends were trimmed by 3 bases and 2 bases, with 11 bases remaining between them. CDR1 and CDR2 (germline): SGHRS, YFSETQ. This CDR3 is built from 14 residues. CDR3 in DNA: TGCGCCAGCAGCTCTAGATCCGGGCAAGAGACCCAGTACTTC. Translating gives CASSSRSGQETQYF.

The CDR3, as DNA: TGTGCCAGCAGGCTCAGGGGAAATAATTCACCCCTCCACTTT. Protein product: CASRLRGNNSPLHF. This chain uses TRBV2 with TRBJ1-6, with D possibly TRBD1 on 6 matching bases. This CDR3 spans 14 amino acids. V was cut by 6 bases and J by 5 bases, with 11 bases left in between. CDR1 and CDR2 from the germline V gene are SNHLY and FYNNEI.

J is TRBJ2-5 and V is TRBV6-2 or TRBV6-3, with 12 nucleotides matching TRBD2. The trim removed 4 bases at V and 0 bases at J, leaving 3 bases unmatched. Germline CDR1 and CDR2: MNHEY and SVGEGT. This CDR3 contains 16 residues. The CDR3 is CASSSRLAGDQETQYF. DNA of the CDR3: TGTGCCAGCAGTTCGAGACTAGCGGGGGACCAAGAGACCCAGTACTTC.

The gene calls are TRBV7-5 and TRBJ2-3; the table calls TRBD1, which could not be checked here. TRBV7-5 constitutes a pseudogene. This CDR3 spans 19 amino acids. In DNA, the CDR3 is TGTGCCAGAAGCCAGTGGACAGCACCGACAAATCTTCAGGCAGATACGCAGTATTTT. Translated: CARSQWTAPTNLQADTQYF.

This rearrangement joins TRBV28 to TRBJ2-7; D is possibly TRBD1 (5 bases). Trimming stripped 4 bases from V and 1 base from J, with 8 bases between. Germline loops: CDR1 MDHEN, CDR2 SYDVKM. The length of the CDR3 is 13 residues. CDR3 nucleotides: TGTGCCAGCAGTTGGGGCGGATCCTACGAGCAGTACTTC. Translating gives CASSWGGSYEQYF.

The rearrangement uses TRBV10-3 and TRBJ1-4, with TRBD1 matching 9 bases. Germline trimming cut 8 bases from V and 9 bases from J; bases unmatched to any gene: 7. The CDR3 totals 13 residues. The germline gives CDR1 ENHRY, CDR2 SYGVKD. CDR3 sequence: CAIGGQGIQKLFF. CDR3 DNA: TGTGCCATCGGGGGACAGGGTATACAAAAACTGTTTTTT.

In this sample, this clone turned up a few times. The chain carries TRBV24-1 and TRBJ2-2; TRBD2 is a possible D gene (5 bases). CDR3 length: 14 residues. Deletions cut 4 bases from V and 6 bases from J, with 11 bases between. From germline, CDR1 is KGHDR and CDR2 SFDVKD. The DNA for the CDR3 is TGTGCCACCAGTGACCCCTGGGAGTCCGGGGAGCTGTTTTTT. This encodes CATSDPWESGELFF.

The CDR3 spells CATSRDADTQYF. CDR3 in DNA: TGTGCCACCAGCAGAGACGCAGATACGCAGTATTTT. The chain uses TRBV15 and TRBJ2-3, with D unclear. Germline CDR1 LNHNV, CDR2 YYDKDF (reference sequence). V was pared by 0 bases and J by 4 bases, with 2 bases between. The CDR3 length is 12 residues.

In regard to this clone: This sample also contains other DNA sequences that code for the same CDR3. The chain employs TRBV27 and TRBJ2-3, with a tentative D call TRBD2 (6 bases). The CDR3 is 13 amino acids. The V gene lost 6 bases and the J gene lost 0 bases, with 7 bases spanning the gap. The germline gives CDR1 MNHEY, CDR2 SMNVEV (reference sequence). CDR3 DNA sequence: TGTGCCAGCAGGGGGACTAGCACAGATACGCAGTATTTT. Translation gives CASRGTSTDTQYF.

There are a few counts of this clone. The chain combines TRBV4-1 with TRBJ2-5; a possible D gene is TRBD1 (5 bases). V was shortened by 0 bases and J by 7 bases, with 15 bases between the two germline ends. In germline, CDR1 is MGHRA, CDR2 YSYEKL. This CDR3 comprises 15 residues. This CDR3 is CASSQDQGSPATQYF. CDR3 nucleotides: TGCGCCAGCAGCCAAGACCAGGGCTCACCCGCGACCCAGTACTTC.

A note on this clone: The sample carries other DNA sequences with the same CDR3. The V and J genes are TRBV29-1 and TRBJ1-1, with a possible D match to TRBD1 (5 bases). The CDR3 is 11 amino acids. Germline CDR1 and CDR2: SQVTM and ANQGSEA. V lost 5 bases and J 4 bases, leaving 8 bases between the germline ends. CDR3 sequence: CSVSGITEAFF. Here the CDR3 DNA reads TGCAGCGTTTCAGGGATCACTGAAGCTTTCTTT. The full variable domain, completed using reference TRBV29-1 and TRBJ1-1, is SAVISQKPSRDICQRGTSLTIQCQVDSQVTMMFWYRQQPGQSLTLIATANQGSEATYESGFVIDKFPISRPNLTFSTLTVSNMSPEDSSIYLCSVSGITEAFFGQGTRLTVV.

This clone was recorded only once. The V call is TRBV4-2, the J call TRBJ2-3; 11 bases line up with TRBD2. V shed 4 bases, J shed 1 base, and the junction held 19 bases outside the gene matches. Germline V lookup: CDR1 LGHNA, CDR2 YNFKEQ. This CDR3 contains 21 residues. CDR3 DNA sequence: TGTGCCAGCAGCCGCAACCCTAGCGGGAGGCGATCCCGCCCTGGCACAGATACGCAGTATTTT. Translating gives CASSRNPSGRRSRPGTDTQYF.

The J gene is TRBJ2-4, the V gene TRBV4-1, with D possibly TRBD1 on 6 matching bases. This CDR3 has 15 residues. Germline V gene sequence: CDR1 MGHRA, CDR2 YSYEKL. Between the trimmed V and J ends, which lost 2 bases and 1 base, there was a span of 9 bases. The CDR3 here is CASSQLRGAKNIQYF. In nucleotides, the CDR3 is TGCGCCAGCAGCCAACTAAGGGGGGCCAAAAACATTCAGTACTTC.

This clone was picked up one time. V and J are TRBV28 and TRBJ2-7; 8 bases agree with TRBD1. The junction had 5 bases not matched to a gene; V was cut back by 3 bases and J by 4 bases. The CDR3 runs to 14 residues. Germline V gives CDR1 MDHEN, CDR2 SYDVKM. In nucleotides, the CDR3 is TGTGCCAGCAGTTTGCAGGGGGCGCGGTACGAGCAGTACTTC. It specifies CASSLQGARYEQYF.

The V call is TRBV2, the J call TRBJ1-4; a weak D match, TRBD1 (6 bases). The V gene's germline CDR1 is SNHLY and CDR2 FYNNEI. This CDR3 comprises 15 residues. Trimming left V 5 bases short and J 8 bases short, with 18 bases between. CDR3 protein: CASSPTSDRSEKLFF. In nucleotides, the CDR3 is TGTGCCAGCAGTCCGACTAGCGACAGGAGCGAAAAACTGTTTTTT.

V usage is TRBV2 and J usage is TRBJ1-5, with 7 bases aligning to TRBD1. The CDR3 loop spans 13 amino acids. V was clipped by 8 bases and J by 0 bases; unmatched bases: 1. The germline gives CDR1 SNHLY, CDR2 FYNNEI. In DNA form, the CDR3 reads TGTGCCAGCGACAGGGATAGCAATCAGCCCCAGCATTTT. This sequence encodes CASDRDSNQPQHF.

In this sample, this clone turned up once. Here the CDR3 reads CASSDGGGARDTQYF. CDR3 in DNA: TGCGCCAGCAGTGATGGCGGGGGGGCCAGGGATACGCAGTATTTT. The gene calls are TRBV10-2 and TRBJ2-3; 9 positions agree with TRBD2. There are 15 residues in the CDR3. The trim removed 3 bases at V and 6 bases at J, leaving 7 bases unmatched. Germline V gene sequence: CDR1 WSHSY, CDR2 SAAADI.

The chain couples TRBV29-1 to TRBJ2-5, with D possibly TRBD2 on 5 matching bases. Trimming pared 0 bases from V and 7 bases from J, leaving 18 bases between. The CDR3 has 15 residues. Germline assignment: CDR1 SQVTM and CDR2 ANQGSEA. The CDR3: CSVEDEGERRWTQYF. For the CDR3, the DNA is TGCAGCGTTGAAGACGAGGGTGAGCGTAGGTGGACCCAGTACTTC. The full variable domain, in which reference TRBV29-1 and TRBJ2-5 provide the parts outside the CDR3, is SAVISQKPSRDICQRGTSLTIQCQVDSQVTMMFWYRQQPGQSLTLIATANQGSEATYESGFVIDKFPISRPNLTFSTLTVSNMSPEDSSIYLCSVEDEGERRWTQYFGPGTRLLVL.

V is TRBV7-6 and J is TRBJ2-7; TRBD1 agrees at 8 bases. The CDR3 is 16 amino acids. J gave up 2 bases and V 0 bases, and 6 bases lay outside the gene matches. CDR1 is SGHVS and CDR2 is FNYEAQ in the germline V gene. The CDR3 sequence: CASSLAGRQGTYEQYF. The CDR3 DNA sequence: TGTGCCAGCAGCTTAGCCGGGCGACAGGGGACCTACGAGCAGTACTTC.

This sequence joins TRBV24-1 and TRBJ2-1, with a weak D call TRBD2 (5 bases). CDR3 length: 13 amino acids. V was pared by 3 bases and J by 9 bases, with 11 bases between. The V gene's germline CDR1 is KGHDR and CDR2 SFDVKD. The CDR3 bases are TGTGCCACCAGTGATCGCCGGGCGGGTGAGCAGTTCTTC. Its protein product is CATSDRRAGEQFF.

Written as DNA, the CDR3 is TGTGCCAGCAGCCAAGACGTGACACCGTCCTACGAGCAGTACTTC. Its protein product is CASSQDVTPSYEQYF. The chain couples TRBV14 to TRBJ2-7, with D unclear. Deletions cut 0 bases from V and 1 base from J, with 10 bases between. The CDR3 runs to 15 residues. The germline V gene encodes CDR1 SGHDN and CDR2 FVKESK.